The 16 T cell receptor beta chains given below trace back to one sample, sequenced in a study of T-cell reconstitution after alpha-beta-depleted transplantation in children. Preparing the TCRbeta library involved the use of unique molecular identifiers. TCRdb itself ran the PCR reads through MiXCR, one entry per CDR3 protein. The sample contains 500,000 or so distinct CDR3 sequences, about 31% of which appear only once. The sample consisted of PBMCs from the stem cell graft donor, taken from the stem cell graft. The receptors originated from a human donor who donated a stem cell graft to a child with aplastic anemia.

The table lists this clonotype with a few counts. The chain couples TRBV20-1 to TRBJ2-1; 8 bases map to TRBD2. CDR3 length: 17 residues. V trimming: 3 bases; J trimming: 6 bases; junction bases outside the gene matches: 16. Germline CDR1 DFQATT, CDR2 SNEGSKA (reference sequence). CDR3 sequence: CSASWLAGKNPINEQFF. The CDR3 DNA sequence: TGCAGTGCTAGTTGGCTAGCGGGTAAAAACCCCATCAATGAGCAGTTCTTC.

The chain is built from TRBV29-1 and TRBJ1-1; TRBD1 aligns across 8 bases. CDR3 length equals 13 residues. The J segment lost 0 bases and the V segment lost 7 bases, leaving 4 bases of the junction unmatched. Per the germline V gene, CDR1 is SQVTM and CDR2 is ANQGSEA. CDR3 residues: CSARTGMNTEAFF. The CDR3 DNA sequence: TGCAGCGCCAGGACAGGGATGAACACTGAAGCTTTCTTT.

This clonotype has only a few counts. V is TRBV18 and J is TRBJ1-1; D perhaps matches TRBD1 (5 bases). This CDR3 comprises 12 residues. Trimming took 6 bases from V and 7 from J, leaving 12 bases between them. CDR1 is KGHSH and CDR2 is LQKENI in the germline V gene. The CDR3 nucleotides are TGTGCCAGCTCCCAGGGACCAGATGAAGCTTTCTTT. Its translation is CASSQGPDEAFF. The variable domain in full, with the rest retrieved from reference TRBV18 and TRBJ1-1, is NAGVMQNPRHLVRRRGQEARLRCSPMKGHSHVYWYRQLPEEGLKFMVYLQKENIIDESGMPKERFSAEFPKEGPSILRIQQVVRGDSAAYFCASSQGPDEAFFGQGTRLTVV.

This clonotype was observed a few times. The gene calls are TRBV11-2 and TRBJ2-1; 9 bases align to TRBD1. J lost 4 bases, V lost 3 bases, and 4 bases had no gene match. CDR1 is SGHAT and CDR2 is FQNNGV in the germline V gene. CDR3 length: 15 amino acids. The CDR3 region is CASSFPGQGYNEQFF. CDR3 bases: TGTGCCAGCAGCTTTCCGGGACAGGGATACAATGAGCAGTTCTTC.

CDR3 coding DNA: TGTGCCTGGAGTGTGGATGGGACTAATGAGCAGTACTTC. Amino acid sequence: CAWSVDGTNEQYF. The chain has TRBV30 and TRBJ2-7, with 7 bases aligning to TRBD2. J was trimmed by 7 bases and V by 0 bases; bases with no gene match: 6. This CDR3 spans 13 amino acids. Germline V gene data show CDR1 as GTSNPN and CDR2 as SVGIG (reference sequence).

The V and J genes are TRBV29-1 and TRBJ2-7, with TRBD2 identical over 8 bases. Germline CDR1 SQVTM, CDR2 ANQGSEA. Germline trimming cut 1 base from V and 2 bases from J; bases unmatched to any gene: 4. This CDR3 contains 14 residues. The CDR3 nucleotides are TGCAGCGTTGAAGTAGCGGGACGTACCTACGAGCAGTACTTC. Protein product: CSVEVAGRTYEQYF.

V gene TRBV6-5 combines with J gene TRBJ1-5, with a tentative D call TRBD1 (6 bases). This CDR3 has 14 residues. CDR1 is MNHEY, CDR2 SVGAGI, per germline. V was trimmed by 6 bases and J by 7 bases, leaving 16 bases between them. Here the CDR3 reads CASSAPGDGQPQHF. The CDR3 coding sequence is TGTGCCAGCAGCGCTCCAGGGGACGGGCAGCCCCAGCATTTT.

The chain joins TRBV28 to TRBJ1-1; tentatively, D is TRBD1 (6 bases). Between the trimmed V and J ends, which lost 4 bases and 2 bases, there was a span of 17 bases. Per germline, CDR1 MDHEN and CDR2 SYDVKM. The CDR3 sequence is 16 residues long. The CDR3 bases are TGTGCCAGCAGTTGGTGGGAGGGGGTTTTCAACACTGAAGCTTTCTTT. The encoded protein is CASSWWEGVFNTEAFF.

This clonotype was seen a few times. The chain links TRBV12-3 or TRBV12-4 to TRBJ1-2; D is unresolved. This CDR3 comprises 12 residues. The germline V and J ends were trimmed by 5 bases and 5 bases, with 9 bases remaining between them. Here the CDR3 DNA reads TGTGCCAGCAGTGAAGACCGATATGGCTACACCTTC. It translates to CASSEDRYGYTF.

The chain carries TRBV7-2 and TRBJ1-6; unclear D gene. The CDR3 consists of 14 residues. Germline loops: CDR1 SGHTA, CDR2 FQGNSA. Deletions cut 5 bases from V and 10 bases from J, with 15 bases between. The CDR3 sequence is CASSNDNFRSPLHF. The DNA of the CDR3 is TGTGCCAGCAGCAACGACAACTTCAGATCACCCCTCCACTTT. Filled out from reference TRBV7-2 and TRBJ1-6, the complete variable domain reads GAGVSQSPSNKVTEKGKDVELRCDPISGHTALYWYRQSLGQGLEFLIYFQGNSAPDKSGLPSDRFSAERTGGSVSTLTIQRTQQEDSAVYLCASSNDNFRSPLHFGNGTRLTVT.

In DNA, the CDR3 is TGTGCCAGCAGCGTAATGTCTCAAGAGACCCAGTACTTC. Protein product: CASSVMSQETQYF. This sequence joins TRBV9 and TRBJ2-5; D is undetermined. There are 13 residues in the CDR3. Germline V gives CDR1 SGDLS, CDR2 YYNGEE. V lost 1 base, J lost 2 bases, and 6 bases lay in between.

This clonotype was seen only once. The V gene is TRBV25-1, the J gene TRBJ2-1, with a tentative D call TRBD1 (5 bases). CDR1 and CDR2 (germline): MGHDK, SYGVNS. The V end lost 0 bases, the J end lost 6 bases, and 15 bases lay between the germline ends. CDR3 size: 16 residues. The CDR3 DNA is TGTGCCAGCAGTGAATATTTGGGCCATAGGGGCAATGAGCAGTTCTTC. It codes for CASSEYLGHRGNEQFF.

In its sample, this clonotype was seen a few times. This rearrangement joins TRBV20-1 to TRBJ1-1; possible D gene TRBD1, 5 bases. Trimming pared 6 bases from V and 4 bases from J, leaving 15 bases between. The CDR3 is 13 residues long. Germline CDR1 is DFQATT and CDR2 is SNEGSKA (reference sequence). CDR3 region: CSAPGGWGTEAFF. As DNA, the CDR3 is TGCAGTGCCCCGGGGGGATGGGGCACTGAAGCTTTCTTT.

The rearrangement uses TRBV7-8 and TRBJ2-7; TRBD1 might be the D (5 bases). V was pared by 1 base and J by 5 bases, with 12 bases between. Germline V gene data show CDR1 as SGHVS and CDR2 as FQNEAQ. The CDR3 has 14 amino acids. Written as DNA, the CDR3 is TGTGCCAGCAGCTTAGGAAGGGGATCGGACGAGCAGTACTTC. The encoded protein is CASSLGRGSDEQYF.

V and J are TRBV7-9 and TRBJ2-7, with 7 positions matching TRBD1. CDR3 length: 12 amino acids. Trimming cost V 5 bases and J 12 bases; bases outside gene matches: 10. Germline V gene sequence: CDR1 SEHNR, CDR2 FQNEAQ (reference sequence). The chain's CDR3 is CASSLYPGGMYF. CDR3 bases: TGTGCCAGCAGCCTGTATCCAGGGGGTATGTACTTC.

V gene TRBV10-1 combines with J gene TRBJ1-1; D ambiguous. V was trimmed by 2 bases and J by 2 bases, leaving 6 bases between them. CDR3 length equals 13 residues. The germline V gene encodes CDR1 WNHNN and CDR2 SYGVQD (reference sequence). CDR3 sequence (DNA): TGCGCCAGCAGTGAGACCGACAACACTGAAGCTTTCTTT. It encodes CASSETDNTEAFF.